The 21 T cell receptor beta chains given below trace back to one sample, sequenced in a study of PD-L1 blockade in urothelial cancer. This table comes from immunoSEQ multiplex PCR, and its TCRdb copy is limited to in-frame clones, with some not included. The data show some 110,000 clones, 75% to 95% seen once. As for time point: peripheral blood 6 weeks after treatment start. Sequencing was performed on PBMCs, taken around atezolizumab (anti-PD-L1) treatment. Every receptor here comes from a man between 60 and 75 years old with urothelial cancer.

V and J are TRBV9 and TRBJ2-3; 8 bases are a match to TRBD2. V lost 4 bases to trimming and J lost 1 base; unmatched junction nucleotides: 8. Germline V gene lookup returns CDR1 SGDLS and CDR2 YYNGEE. The CDR3 sequence is 16 residues long. The DNA of the CDR3 is TGTGCCAGCAGCCTCGGGTTGCGGGGGGGCACAGATACGCAGTATTTT. Translating it yields CASSLGLRGGTDTQYF.

The chain carries TRBV15 and TRBJ2-6; tentatively, D is TRBD1 (6 bases). The CDR3 has 19 amino acids. CDR1 is LNHNV and CDR2 is YYDKDF in the germline V gene (reference sequence). The V end was cut by 0 bases, the J end by 0 bases, with 15 bases between. The CDR3 DNA sequence: TGTGCCACCAGCAGAGATGGGGGCAGGGGTTACTCTGGGGCCAACGTCCTGACTTTC. It translates to CATSRDGGRGYSGANVLTF.

The chain is built from TRBV4-3 and TRBJ1-3; 7 nucleotides line up with TRBD1. V lost 0 bases and J lost 1; bases outside the gene matches: 6. This CDR3 comprises 17 residues. Germline values: CDR1 LGHNA, CDR2 YSLEER. CDR3 DNA: TGCGCCAGCAGCCAAGATCTGACAGGGAAGTCTGGAAACACCATATATTTT. It yields the protein CASSQDLTGKSGNTIYF.

V usage is TRBV19 and J usage is TRBJ2-7, with 8 bases that match TRBD1. Germline V gene lookup returns CDR1 LNHDA and CDR2 SQIVND (reference sequence). CDR3 length equals 13 residues. Trimming at V came to 1 base and at J to 5 bases, leaving 1 base not matched to a gene. CDR3 amino acids: CASSIADRDEQYF. CDR3 DNA sequence: TGTGCCAGTAGTATAGCGGACAGGGACGAGCAGTACTTC.

This chain joins TRBV25-1 and TRBJ2-1; TRBD2 aligns across 8 bases. The CDR3 runs to 15 residues. V shed 7 bases and J 4 bases; nucleotides not matched to a gene: 9. CDR1 MGHDK and CDR2 SYGVNS come from the germline V gene. CDR3 in amino acids: CASTVFAGGYNEQFF. For the CDR3, the DNA is TGTGCCAGCACGGTCTTTGCGGGAGGATACAATGAGCAGTTCTTC.

The chain couples TRBV6-1 to TRBJ1-4, with 8 positions matching TRBD1. This CDR3 has 14 residues. Germline V gene sequence: CDR1 MNHNS, CDR2 SASEGT. V lost 6 bases to trimming and J lost 5 bases; unmatched junction nucleotides: 5. The CDR3 DNA is TGTGCCAGCAGCGGACAGGGAAAAAATGAAAAACTGTTTTTT. This encodes CASSGQGKNEKLFF.

The rearrangement links TRBV7-2 to TRBJ2-7; maybe TRBD1 (6 bases). The V gene lost 6 bases and the J gene lost 6 bases, with 18 bases spanning the gap. The CDR3 loop spans 14 amino acids. CDR1 and CDR2 (germline): SGHTA, FQGNSA. In nucleotides, the CDR3 is TGTGCCAGCAGTAGTTTGGGGGCGTTGCCCGAGCAGTACTTC. As protein: CASSSLGALPEQYF.

The chain carries TRBV30 and TRBJ2-1; TRBD1 aligns across 8 bases. V gave up 3 bases and J gave up 4 bases; unmatched junction bases: 5. The CDR3 extends over 14 amino acids. Germline CDR1 and CDR2: GTSNPN and SVGIG (reference sequence). Written as DNA, the CDR3 is TGTGCCTGGAGCCTAAGGGACAGGTACAATGAGCAGTTCTTC. Translated: CAWSLRDRYNEQFF. Using reference TRBV30 and TRBJ2-1 for the parts outside the CDR3, the full variable domain is SQTIHQWPATLVQPVGSPLSLECTVEGTSNPNLYWYRQAAGRGLQLLFYSVGIGQISSEVPQNLSASRPQDRQFILSSKKLLLSDSGFYLCAWSLRDRYNEQFFGPGTRLTVL.

In this sample, this clone turned up once. This CDR3 is CASSLLRLAGGPANTGELFF. The CDR3 coding sequence is TGTGCCAGCAGCTTGTTGAGGCTAGCGGGAGGACCCGCGAACACCGGGGAGCTGTTTTTT. The chain is built from TRBV5-4 and TRBJ2-2; 11 positions match TRBD2. The germline V gene encodes CDR1 SGHNT and CDR2 YYREEE (reference sequence). Germline trimming cut 1 base from V and 0 bases from J; bases unmatched to any gene: 11. The CDR3 spans 20 residues. Together with reference TRBV5-4 and TRBJ2-2, the CDR3 gives the full variable domain: ETGVTQSPTHLIKTRGQQVTLRCSSQSGHNTVSWYQQALGQGPQFIFQYYREEENGRGNFPPRFSGLQFPNYSSELNVNALELDDSALYLCASSLLRLAGGPANTGELFFGEGSRLTVL.

This rearrangement joins TRBV12-2 to TRBJ2-3; the table names TRBD2, a call not compared with the DNA. TRBV12-2 is recorded as a pseudogene. This CDR3 is built from 17 residues. The CDR3 nucleotides read TGTGCAAGTCGCCCCTCCCCCGGGCGGGGCAAGGGAGATACGCAGTATTTT. Protein sequence: CASRPSPGRGKGDTQYF.

This chain uses TRBV19 with TRBJ2-7; 12 nucleotides align to TRBD1. The germline CDR1 and CDR2 sequences are LNHDA and SQIVND (reference sequence). This CDR3 spans 14 amino acids. The ends lost 6 bases at V and 5 bases at J; junction bases unmatched: 5. CDR3 DNA sequence: TGTGCCAGTAGAGCCGGGACAGGGGGCAACGAGCAGTACTTC. It is translated as CASRAGTGGNEQYF. Combining the CDR3 with reference TRBV19 and TRBJ2-7 gives the whole variable domain DGGITQSPKYLFRKEGQNVTLSCEQNLNHDAMYWYRQDPGQGLRLIYYSQIVNDFQKGDIAEGYSVSREKKESFPLTVTSAQKNPTAFYLCASRAGTGGNEQYFGPGTRLTVT.

The chain links TRBV18 to TRBJ2-7, with 10 bases aligning to TRBD2. The V gene's germline CDR1 is KGHSH and CDR2 LQKENI. The CDR3 has 15 amino acids. Losses at the gene ends were 6 bases for V and 3 bases for J; bases not matched to a gene: 8. The CDR3 DNA follows: TGTGCCAGCTCGCCGGGACTAGCGTCCATCTACGAGCAGTACTTC. It specifies CASSPGLASIYEQYF.

The CDR3 DNA is TGTGCCAGCAGAGACGCACAGGGGGTTTATACGCAGTATTTT. Amino acids: CASRDAQGVYTQYF. The rearrangement links TRBV27 to TRBJ2-3; TRBD1 matches at 8 bases. The V gene end was trimmed by 6 bases and the J gene end by 7 bases; junction bases not matched to a gene: 9. The CDR3 totals 14 residues. Germline CDR1 and CDR2: MNHEY and SMNVEV (reference sequence).

V is TRBV14 and J is TRBJ2-5, with D maybe TRBD2 (5 bases). This CDR3 contains 12 residues. V lost 4 bases to trimming and J lost 5 bases, with 8 bases between them. Germline loops: CDR1 SGHDN, CDR2 FVKESK. The CDR3 DNA reads TGTGCCAGCAGCCGTACTAGGGAGACCCAGTACTTC. Its protein product is CASSRTRETQYF.

This rearrangement joins TRBV4-3 to TRBJ2-7; 8 bases line up with TRBD2. This CDR3 is built from 15 residues. The junction had 6 bases not matched to a gene; V was cut back by 0 bases and J by 5 bases. CDR1 is LGHNA and CDR2 is YSLEER in the germline V gene. The CDR3 sequence is CASSQDGAGADEQYF. In DNA, the CDR3 is TGCGCCAGCAGCCAAGATGGAGCGGGAGCAGACGAGCAGTACTTC.

This clone has just one count. This specimen includes other DNA sequences encoding the same CDR3. The chain combines TRBV28 with TRBJ1-2; 10 nucleotides line up with TRBD1. Germline CDR1 is MDHEN and CDR2 is SYDVKM. V lost 2 bases, J lost 3 bases, and 0 bases stayed unmatched. This CDR3 is 14 amino acids long. The DNA of the CDR3 is TGTGCCAGCAGTTTAGGGACAGGGGACTATGGCTACACCTTC. This encodes CASSLGTGDYGYTF.

The rearrangement links TRBV7-2 to TRBJ2-3; D is ambiguous. Germline CDR1 SGHTA, CDR2 FQGNSA. V dropped 1 base and J dropped 0 bases, with 5 bases sitting between them. The CDR3 is 14 residues long. The DNA of the CDR3 is TGTGCCAGCAGCTTAGTACACAGCACAGATACGCAGTATTTT. Encoded protein: CASSLVHSTDTQYF.

The chain uses TRBV2 and TRBJ2-3; D possibly corresponds to TRBD2 (6 bases). Germline V gene data show CDR1 as SNHLY and CDR2 as FYNNEI. The V gene lost 2 bases and the J gene lost 5 bases, with 11 bases spanning the gap. The CDR3 has 14 residues. The CDR3 sequence is CASSEFLALDTQYF. CDR3 in DNA: TGTGCCAGCAGTGAATTTCTAGCGTTAGATACGCAGTATTTT. Complete variable domain (other parts from reference TRBV2 and TRBJ2-3): EPEVTQTPSHQVTQMGQEVILRCVPISNHLYFYWYRQILGQKVEFLVSFYNNEISEKSEIFDDQFSVERPDGSNFTLKIRSTKLEDSAMYFCASSEFLALDTQYFGPGTRLTVL.

The V call is TRBV5-1, the J call TRBJ2-3, with unresolved D. The CDR3 has 13 residues. CDR1 SGHRS and CDR2 YFSETQ come from the germline V gene. V was shortened by 0 bases and J by 5 bases, with 7 bases between the two germline ends. The CDR3 protein is CASSLDLRDTQYF. CDR3 bases: TGCGCCAGCAGCTTGGACTTGAGAGATACGCAGTATTTT.

The chain employs TRBV6-5 and TRBJ1-2, with a possible D match to TRBD1 (6 bases). Looked up from germline, CDR1 is MNHEY and CDR2 is SVGAGI. Trimming stripped 0 bases from V and 7 bases from J, with 12 bases between. CDR3 length: 14 amino acids. DNA for the CDR3: TGTGCCAGCAGTTACTCGATCCCAGGGGCTGGCTACACCTTC. It yields the protein CASSYSIPGAGYTF.

The rearrangement uses TRBV4-2 and TRBJ2-3; the D gene is possibly TRBD1 (6 bases). The CDR3 covers 15 residues. Germline V lookup: CDR1 LGHNA, CDR2 YNFKEQ. V dropped 1 base and J dropped 5 bases, with 13 bases sitting between them. CDR3: CASSQGQGSEDTQYF. For the CDR3, the DNA is TGTGCCAGCAGCCAAGGTCAGGGGAGTGAAGATACGCAGTATTTT.